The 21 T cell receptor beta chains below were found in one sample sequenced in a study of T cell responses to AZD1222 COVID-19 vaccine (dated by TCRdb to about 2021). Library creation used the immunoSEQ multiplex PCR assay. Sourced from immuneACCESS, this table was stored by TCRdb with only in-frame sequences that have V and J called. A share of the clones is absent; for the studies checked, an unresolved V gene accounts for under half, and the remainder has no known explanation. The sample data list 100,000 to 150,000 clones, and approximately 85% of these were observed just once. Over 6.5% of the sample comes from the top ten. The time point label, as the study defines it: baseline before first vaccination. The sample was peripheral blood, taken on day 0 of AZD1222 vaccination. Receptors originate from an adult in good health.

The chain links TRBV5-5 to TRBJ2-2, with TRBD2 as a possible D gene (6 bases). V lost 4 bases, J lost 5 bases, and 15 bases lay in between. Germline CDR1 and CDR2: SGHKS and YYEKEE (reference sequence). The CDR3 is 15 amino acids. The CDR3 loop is CASSPLGGLTGELFF. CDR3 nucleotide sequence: TGTGCCAGCAGCCCCCTCGGGGGTCTAACCGGGGAGCTGTTTTTT.

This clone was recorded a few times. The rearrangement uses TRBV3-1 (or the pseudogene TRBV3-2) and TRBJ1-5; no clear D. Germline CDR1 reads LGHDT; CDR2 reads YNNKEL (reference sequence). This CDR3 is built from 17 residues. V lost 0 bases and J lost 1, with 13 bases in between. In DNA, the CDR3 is TGTGCCAGCAGCCAAGATTCGATAGTTGTGAGCAATCAGCCCCAGCATTTT. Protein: CASSQDSIVVSNQPQHF.

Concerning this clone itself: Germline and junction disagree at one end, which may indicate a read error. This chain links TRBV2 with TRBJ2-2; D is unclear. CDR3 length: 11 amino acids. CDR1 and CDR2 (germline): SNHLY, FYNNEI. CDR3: CASRFTEELFF. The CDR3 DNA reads TGTGCCAGCAGGTTCACCGAGGAGCTGTTTTTT.

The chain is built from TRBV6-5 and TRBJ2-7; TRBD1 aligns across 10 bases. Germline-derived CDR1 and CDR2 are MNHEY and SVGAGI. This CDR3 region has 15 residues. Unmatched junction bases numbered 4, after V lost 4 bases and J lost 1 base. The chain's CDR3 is CASSSGTGDSYEQYF. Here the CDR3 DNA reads TGTGCCAGCAGTTCCGGGACAGGGGATTCCTACGAGCAGTACTTC.

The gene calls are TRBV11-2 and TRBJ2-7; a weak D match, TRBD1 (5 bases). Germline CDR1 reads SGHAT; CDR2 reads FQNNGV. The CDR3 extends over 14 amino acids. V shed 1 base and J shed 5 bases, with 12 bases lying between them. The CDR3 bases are TGTGCCAGCAGCTTAGTGCAGGGTGTCGACGAGCAGTACTTC. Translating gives CASSLVQGVDEQYF.

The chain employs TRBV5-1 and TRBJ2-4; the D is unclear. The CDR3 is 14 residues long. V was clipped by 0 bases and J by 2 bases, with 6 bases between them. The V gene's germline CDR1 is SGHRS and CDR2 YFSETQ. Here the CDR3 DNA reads TGCGCCAGCAGCTTGGAGGGAACCAAAAACATTCAGTACTTC. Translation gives CASSLEGTKNIQYF.

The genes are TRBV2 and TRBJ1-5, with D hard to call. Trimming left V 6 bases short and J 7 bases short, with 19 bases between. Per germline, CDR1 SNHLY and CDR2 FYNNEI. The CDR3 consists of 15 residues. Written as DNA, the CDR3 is TGTGCCAGCAGGGCCCTCGGGTTAGCCAGCCAGCCCCAGCATTTT. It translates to CASRALGLASQPQHF. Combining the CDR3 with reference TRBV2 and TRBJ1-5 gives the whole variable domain EPEVTQTPSHQVTQMGQEVILRCVPISNHLYFYWYRQILGQKVEFLVSFYNNEISEKSEIFDDQFSVERPDGSNFTLKIRSTKLEDSAMYFCASRALGLASQPQHFGDGTRLSIL.

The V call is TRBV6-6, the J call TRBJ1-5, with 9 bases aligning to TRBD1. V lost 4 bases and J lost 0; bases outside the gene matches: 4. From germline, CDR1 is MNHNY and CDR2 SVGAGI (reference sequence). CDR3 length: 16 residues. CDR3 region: CASSFRTGASNQPQHF. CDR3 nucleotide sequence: TGTGCCAGCAGTTTTCGGACAGGGGCTAGCAATCAGCCCCAGCATTTT.

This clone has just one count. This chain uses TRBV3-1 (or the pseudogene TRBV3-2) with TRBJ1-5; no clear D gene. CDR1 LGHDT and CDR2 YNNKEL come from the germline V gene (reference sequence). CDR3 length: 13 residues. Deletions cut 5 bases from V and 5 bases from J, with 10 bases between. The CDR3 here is CASSAMIDQPQHF. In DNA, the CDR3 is TGTGCCAGCAGCGCTATGATCGATCAGCCCCAGCATTTT.

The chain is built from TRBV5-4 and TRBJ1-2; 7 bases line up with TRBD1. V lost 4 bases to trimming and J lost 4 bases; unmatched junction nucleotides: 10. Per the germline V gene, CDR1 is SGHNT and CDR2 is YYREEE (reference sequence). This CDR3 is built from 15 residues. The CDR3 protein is CASSGLDRVLYGYTF. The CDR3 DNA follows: TGTGCCAGCAGCGGACTTGACAGGGTACTCTATGGCTACACCTTC.

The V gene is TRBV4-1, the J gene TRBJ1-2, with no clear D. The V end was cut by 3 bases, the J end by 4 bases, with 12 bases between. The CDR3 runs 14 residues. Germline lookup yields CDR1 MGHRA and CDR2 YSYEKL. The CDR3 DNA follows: TGCGCCAGCAGCCAGGGTGGGAATACCTATGGCTACACCTTC. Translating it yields CASSQGGNTYGYTF.

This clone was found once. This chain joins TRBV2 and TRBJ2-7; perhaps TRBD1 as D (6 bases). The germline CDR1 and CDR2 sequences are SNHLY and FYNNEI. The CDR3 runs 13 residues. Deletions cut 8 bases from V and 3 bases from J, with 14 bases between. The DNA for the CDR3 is TGTGCCAGCGCCTGGGACACCCTCTACGAGCAGTACTTC. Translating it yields CASAWDTLYEQYF.

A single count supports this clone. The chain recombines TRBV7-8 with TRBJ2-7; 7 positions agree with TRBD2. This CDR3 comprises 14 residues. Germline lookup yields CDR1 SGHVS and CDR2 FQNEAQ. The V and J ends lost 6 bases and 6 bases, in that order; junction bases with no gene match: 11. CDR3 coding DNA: TGTGCCAGCAGGCCCAAGACTAGCAAAGGCGAGCAGTACTTC. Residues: CASRPKTSKGEQYF. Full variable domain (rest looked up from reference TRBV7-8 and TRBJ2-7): GAGVSQSPRYKVAKRGQDVALRCDPISGHVSLFWYQQALGQGPEFLTYFQNEAQLDKSGLPSDRFFAERPEGSVSTLKIQRTQQEDSAVYLCASRPKTSKGEQYFGPGTRLTVT.

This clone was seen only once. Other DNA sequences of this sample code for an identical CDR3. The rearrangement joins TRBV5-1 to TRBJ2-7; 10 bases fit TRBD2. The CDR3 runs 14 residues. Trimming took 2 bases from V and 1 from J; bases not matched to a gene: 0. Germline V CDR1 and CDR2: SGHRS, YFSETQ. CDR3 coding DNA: TGCGCCAGCAGCTTAGCGGGGGGGTCCTACGAGCAGTACTTC. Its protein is CASSLAGGSYEQYF.

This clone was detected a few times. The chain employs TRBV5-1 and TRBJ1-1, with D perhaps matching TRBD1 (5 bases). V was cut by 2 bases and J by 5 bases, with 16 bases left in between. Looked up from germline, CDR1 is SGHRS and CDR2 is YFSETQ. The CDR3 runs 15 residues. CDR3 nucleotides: TGCGCCAGCAGCTTAGTGGCAGGGCTTAATACTGAAGCTTTCTTT. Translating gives CASSLVAGLNTEAFF. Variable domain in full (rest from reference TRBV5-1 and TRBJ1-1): KAGVTQTPRYLIKTRGQQVTLSCSPISGHRSVSWYQQTPGQGLQFLFEYFSETQRNKGNFPGRFSGRQFSNSRSEMNVSTLELGDSALYLCASSLVAGLNTEAFFGQGTRLTVV.

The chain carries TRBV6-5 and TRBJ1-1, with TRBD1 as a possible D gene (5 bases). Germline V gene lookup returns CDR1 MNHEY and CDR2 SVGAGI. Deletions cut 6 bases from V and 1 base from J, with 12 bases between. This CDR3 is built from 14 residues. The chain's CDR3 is CASRDSLPNTEAFF. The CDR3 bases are TGTGCCAGCAGAGACAGTTTACCGAACACTGAAGCTTTCTTT.

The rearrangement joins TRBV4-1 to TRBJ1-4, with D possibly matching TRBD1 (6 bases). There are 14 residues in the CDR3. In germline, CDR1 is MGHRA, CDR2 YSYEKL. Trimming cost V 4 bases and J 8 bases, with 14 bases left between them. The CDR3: CASSPLRGREKLFF. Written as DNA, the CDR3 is TGCGCCAGCAGCCCCCTACGGGGGCGGGAAAAACTGTTTTTT.

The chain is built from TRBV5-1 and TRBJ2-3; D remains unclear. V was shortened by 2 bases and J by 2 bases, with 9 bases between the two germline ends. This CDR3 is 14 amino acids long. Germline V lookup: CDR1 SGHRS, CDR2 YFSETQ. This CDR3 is CASSFSSSTDTQYF. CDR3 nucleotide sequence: TGCGCCAGCAGCTTTTCATCCTCCACAGATACGCAGTATTTT.

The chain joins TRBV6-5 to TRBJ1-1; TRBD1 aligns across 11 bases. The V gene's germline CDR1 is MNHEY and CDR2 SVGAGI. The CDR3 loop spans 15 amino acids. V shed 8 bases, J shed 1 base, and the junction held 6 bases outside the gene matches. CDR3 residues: CASRGTGGGNTEAFF. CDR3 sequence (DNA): TGTGCCAGCCGAGGGACAGGGGGGGGGAACACTGAAGCTTTCTTT.

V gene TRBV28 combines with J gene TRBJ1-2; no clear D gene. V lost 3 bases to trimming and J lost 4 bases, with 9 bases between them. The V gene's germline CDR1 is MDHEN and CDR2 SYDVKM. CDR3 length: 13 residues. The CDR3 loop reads CASSFAQSYGYTF. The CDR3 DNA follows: TGTGCCAGCAGTTTCGCGCAGTCCTATGGCTACACCTTC.

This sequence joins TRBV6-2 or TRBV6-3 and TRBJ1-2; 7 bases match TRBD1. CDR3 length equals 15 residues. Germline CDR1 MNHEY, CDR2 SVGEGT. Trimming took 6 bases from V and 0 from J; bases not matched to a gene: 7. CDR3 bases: TGTGCCAGCAGACCTGACAGGGACGCTAACTATGGCTACACCTTC. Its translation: CASRPDRDANYGYTF.